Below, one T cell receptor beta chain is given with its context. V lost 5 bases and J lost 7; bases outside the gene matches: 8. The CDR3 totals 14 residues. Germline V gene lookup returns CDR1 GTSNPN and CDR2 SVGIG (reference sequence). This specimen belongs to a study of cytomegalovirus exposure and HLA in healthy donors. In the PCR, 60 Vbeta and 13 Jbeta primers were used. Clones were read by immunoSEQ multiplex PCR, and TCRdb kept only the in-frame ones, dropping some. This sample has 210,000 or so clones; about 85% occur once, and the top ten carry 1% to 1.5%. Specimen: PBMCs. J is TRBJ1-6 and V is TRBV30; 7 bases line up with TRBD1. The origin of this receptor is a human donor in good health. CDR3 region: CAWSNRGLNSPLHF. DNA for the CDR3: TGTGCCTGGTCCAACAGGGGACTCAATTCACCCCTCCACTTT. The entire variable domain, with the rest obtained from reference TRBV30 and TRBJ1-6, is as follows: SQTIHQWPATLVQPVGSPLSLECTVEGTSNPNLYWYRQAAGRGLQLLFYSVGIGQISSEVPQNLSASRPQDRQFILSSKKLLLSDSGFYLCAWSNRGLNSPLHFGNGTRLTVT.